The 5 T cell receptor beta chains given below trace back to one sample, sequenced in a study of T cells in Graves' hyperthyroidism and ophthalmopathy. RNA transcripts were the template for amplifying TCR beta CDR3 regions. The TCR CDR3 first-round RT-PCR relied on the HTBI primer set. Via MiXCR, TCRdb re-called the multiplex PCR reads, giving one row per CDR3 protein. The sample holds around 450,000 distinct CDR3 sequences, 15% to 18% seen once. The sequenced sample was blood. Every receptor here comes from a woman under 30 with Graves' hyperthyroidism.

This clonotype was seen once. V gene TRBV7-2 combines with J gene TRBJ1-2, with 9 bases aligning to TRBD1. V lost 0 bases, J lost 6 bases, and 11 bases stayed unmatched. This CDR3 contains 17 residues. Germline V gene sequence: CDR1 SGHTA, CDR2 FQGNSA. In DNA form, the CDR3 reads TGTGCCAGCAGCTTAGCCTCGGGGGGGGACAGGGCGGATGGCTACACCTTC. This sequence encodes CASSLASGGDRADGYTF.

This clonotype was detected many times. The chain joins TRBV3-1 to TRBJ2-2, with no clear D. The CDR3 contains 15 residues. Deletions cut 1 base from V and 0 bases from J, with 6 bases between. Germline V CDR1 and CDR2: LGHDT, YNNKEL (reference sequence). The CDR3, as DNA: TGTGCCAGCAGCCAAGGGAACTCGAACACCGGGGAGCTGTTTTTT. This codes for CASSQGNSNTGELFF.

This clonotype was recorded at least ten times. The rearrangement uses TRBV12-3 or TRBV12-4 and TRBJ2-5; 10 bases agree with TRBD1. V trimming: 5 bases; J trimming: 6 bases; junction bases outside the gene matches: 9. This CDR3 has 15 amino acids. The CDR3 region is CASSPQTGGMKTQYF. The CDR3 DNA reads TGTGCCAGCAGTCCCCAGACAGGGGGCATGAAGACCCAGTACTTC.

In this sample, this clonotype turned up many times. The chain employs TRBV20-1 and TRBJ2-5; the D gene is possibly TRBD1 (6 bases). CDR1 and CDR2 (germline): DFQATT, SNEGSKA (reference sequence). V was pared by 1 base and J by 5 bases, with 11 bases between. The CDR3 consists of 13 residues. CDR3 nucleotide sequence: TGCAGTGCTAGAGGACAGGTCGCGGAGACCCAGTACTTC. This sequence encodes CSARGQVAETQYF.

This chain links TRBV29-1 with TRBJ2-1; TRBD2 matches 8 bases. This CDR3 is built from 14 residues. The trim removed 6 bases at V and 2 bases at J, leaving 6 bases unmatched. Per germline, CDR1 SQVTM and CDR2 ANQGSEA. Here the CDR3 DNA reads TGCAGCGTAGAGGCAGCGGGGGCCTACAATGAGCAGTTCTTC. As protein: CSVEAAGAYNEQFF.